The clone carrying this TCR beta chain was seen a few times. Its target is not known. The cryopreserved samples used held about 0.85-11 million PBMC prior to extraction of DNA. The data belong to a study of long-term antiretroviral therapy in people with HIV. From germline, CDR1 is SGHTA and CDR2 FQGTGA. The CDR3 is 14 residues long. Trimming removed 5 bases from V and 5 bases from J, with 15 bases in between. Study results and limitations: Samples were collected from about 2003 to 2018 under possibly less effective ART regimens. Dominance of pre-ART expanded clones persisted, fluctuating and often declining after ART.

The assay, immunoSEQ v3.0, was run at survey level. Some clones are missing from TCRdb's copy, which holds only in-frame ones; the method was immunoSEQ multiplex PCR. The table lists more than 30,000 clones, roughly 77% of them singletons. The clonotype was recovered from a man aged 18 to 29 with HIV. The sample was unsorted PBMCs, taken 1.9 years after starting antiretroviral therapy. The chain has TRBV7-3 and TRBJ1-1; D is possibly TRBD1 (5 bases). This CDR3 reads CASSLSPGGTEAFF. The CDR3 DNA is TGTGCCAGCAGCCTATCCCCCGGGGGGACTGAAGCTTTCTTT.